The rows below give T cell receptor beta chains drawn from one sample of a study of T cell responses to AZD1222 COVID-19 vaccine. TCRdb's table, derived via immunoSEQ multiplex PCR, lists solely in-frame clones and lacks some. The sample includes 180,000 or so clones, about 88% seen only once; the top ten take approximately 26%. Source: peripheral blood, taken 28 days after the second AZD1222 dose. These receptors were taken from an adult who received the AZD1222 COVID-19 vaccine. CDR3s include the opening cysteine and the closing phenylalanine or tryptophan. D genes are given only for firm matches. Only some rows state a clone size, as once, few, many or a class for expanded clones.

V,D,J,length,size,CDR3,DNA
TRBV18,NA,TRBJ1-1,14,NA,CASSPQRGATEAFF,TGTGCCAGCTCACCCCAACGGGGGGCCACTGAAGCTTTCTTT
TRBV2,TRBD1,TRBJ2-6,15,NA,CASSDRLAGANVLTF,TGTGCCAGTTCGGACAGGCTCGCCGGGGCCAACGTCCTGACTTTC
TRBV6-1,NA,TRBJ2-2,14,once,CASSDVRGVGELFF,TGTGCCAGCAGTGACGTTAGGGGGGTCGGGGAGCTGTTTTTT
TRBV6-5,NA,TRBJ1-5,15,NA,CASSYSRAGNQPQHF,TGTGCCAGCAGTTACTCTAGGGCGGGCAATCAGCCCCAGCATTTT
TRBV7-3,NA,TRBJ2-3,11,NA,CASSHTDTQYF,TGTGCCAGCAGCCACACAGATACGCAGTATTTT
TRBV9,NA,TRBJ2-7,15,NA,CASSVDGGSSYEQYF,TGTGCCAGCAGCGTAGATGGCGGATCCTCCTACGAGCAGTACTTC
TRBV20-1,NA,TRBJ2-5,12,NA,CSASSGQETQYF,TGCAGTGCTAGTTCAGGCCAAGAGACCCAGTACTTC
TRBV18,NA,TRBJ1-2,14,NA,CASSPPVQVHGYTF,TGTGCCAGCTCACCACCTGTACAGGTCCACGGCTACACCTTC
TRBV7-2,NA,TRBJ2-7,15,NA,CASRPAPTRPYEQYF,TGTGCCAGCAGACCAGCCCCTACTAGGCCCTACGAGCAGTACTTC
TRBV27,TRBD2,TRBJ2-1,12,NA,CASSGLANEQFF,TGTGCCAGCTCGGGACTAGCAAATGAGCAGTTCTTC
TRBV2,NA,TRBJ2-1,13,NA,CARTGTGYNEQFF,TGTGCCAGAACCGGGACTGGATACAATGAGCAGTTCTTC
TRBV2,NA,TRBJ2-7,12,NA,CASSEQGYEQYF,TGTGCCAGCAGTGAACAGGGCTACGAGCAGTACTTC
TRBV5-1,NA,TRBJ2-3,14,NA,CASSLGLATDTQYF,TGCGCCAGCAGCTTGGGCCTCGCCACAGATACGCAGTATTTT
TRBV5-1,NA,TRBJ2-5,14,NA,CASSLTPGTETQYF,TGCGCCAGCAGCTTGACCCCGGGTACAGAGACCCAGTACTTC
TRBV30,TRBD1,TRBJ1-6,13,NA,CAGTGGARSPLHF,TGTGCCGGAACAGGGGGCGCTCGGTCACCCCTCCACTTT
TRBV14,NA,TRBJ2-3,14,NA,CASSRRQNTDTQYF,TGTGCCAGCAGCCGGAGACAGAACACAGATACGCAGTATTTT